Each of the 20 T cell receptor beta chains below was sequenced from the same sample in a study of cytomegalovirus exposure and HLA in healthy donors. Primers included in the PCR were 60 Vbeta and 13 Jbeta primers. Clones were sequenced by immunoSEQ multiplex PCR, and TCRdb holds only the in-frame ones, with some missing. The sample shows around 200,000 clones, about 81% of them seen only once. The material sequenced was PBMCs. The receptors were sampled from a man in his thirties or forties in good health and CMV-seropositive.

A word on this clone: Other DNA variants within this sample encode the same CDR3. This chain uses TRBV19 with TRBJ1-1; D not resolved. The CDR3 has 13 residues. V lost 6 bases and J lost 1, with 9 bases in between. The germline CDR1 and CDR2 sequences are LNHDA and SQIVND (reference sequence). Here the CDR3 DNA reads TGTGCCAGTAGCCCCAGACAGAACACTGAAGCTTTCTTT. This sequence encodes CASSPRQNTEAFF. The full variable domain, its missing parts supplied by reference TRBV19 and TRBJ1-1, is DGGITQSPKYLFRKEGQNVTLSCEQNLNHDAMYWYRQDPGQGLRLIYYSQIVNDFQKGDIAEGYSVSREKKESFPLTVTSAQKNPTAFYLCASSPRQNTEAFFGQGTRLTVV.

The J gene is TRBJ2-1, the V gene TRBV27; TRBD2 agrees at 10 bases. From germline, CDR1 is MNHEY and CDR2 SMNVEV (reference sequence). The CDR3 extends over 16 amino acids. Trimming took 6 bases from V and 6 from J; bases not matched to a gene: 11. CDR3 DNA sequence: TGTGCCAGCAGCCCCTATCTAGCGGGAGTAGGCAATGAGCAGTTCTTC. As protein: CASSPYLAGVGNEQFF.

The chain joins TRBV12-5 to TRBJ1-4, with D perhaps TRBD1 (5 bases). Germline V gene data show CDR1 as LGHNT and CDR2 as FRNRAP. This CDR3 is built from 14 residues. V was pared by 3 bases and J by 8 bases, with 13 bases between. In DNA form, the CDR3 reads TGTGCTAGTGGTTTCGGACAACTGGGGGAAAAACTGTTTTTT. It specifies CASGFGQLGEKLFF.

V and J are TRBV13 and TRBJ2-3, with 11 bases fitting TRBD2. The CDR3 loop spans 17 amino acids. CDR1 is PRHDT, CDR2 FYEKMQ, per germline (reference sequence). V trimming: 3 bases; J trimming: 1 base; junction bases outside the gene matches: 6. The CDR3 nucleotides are TGTGCCAGCAGCTTTAGCGGGGGGGTTTATGGCACAGATACGCAGTATTTT. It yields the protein CASSFSGGVYGTDTQYF.

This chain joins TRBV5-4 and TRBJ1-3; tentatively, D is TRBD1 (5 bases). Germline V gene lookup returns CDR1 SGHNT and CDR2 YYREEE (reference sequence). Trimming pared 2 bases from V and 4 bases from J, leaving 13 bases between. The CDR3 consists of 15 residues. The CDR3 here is CASSFRSGMGNTIYF. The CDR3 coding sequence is TGTGCCAGCAGCTTCCGATCAGGGATGGGAAACACCATATATTTT. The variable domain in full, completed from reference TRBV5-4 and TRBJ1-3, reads ETGVTQSPTHLIKTRGQQVTLRCSSQSGHNTVSWYQQALGQGPQFIFQYYREEENGRGNFPPRFSGLQFPNYSSELNVNALELDDSALYLCASSFRSGMGNTIYFGEGSWLTVV.

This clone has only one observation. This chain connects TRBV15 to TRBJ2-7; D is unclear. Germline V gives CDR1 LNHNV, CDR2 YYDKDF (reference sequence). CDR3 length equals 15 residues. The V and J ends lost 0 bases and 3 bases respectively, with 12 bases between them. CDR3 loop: CATSRDLAVSYEQYF. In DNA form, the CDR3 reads TGTGCCACCAGCAGAGATCTTGCAGTCAGCTACGAGCAGTACTTC. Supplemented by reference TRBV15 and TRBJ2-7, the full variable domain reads DAMVIQNPRYQVTQFGKPVTLSCSQTLNHNVMYWYQQKSSQAPKLLFHYYDKDFNNEADTPDNFQSRRPNTSFCFLDIRSPGLGDTAMYLCATSRDLAVSYEQYFGPGTRLTVT.

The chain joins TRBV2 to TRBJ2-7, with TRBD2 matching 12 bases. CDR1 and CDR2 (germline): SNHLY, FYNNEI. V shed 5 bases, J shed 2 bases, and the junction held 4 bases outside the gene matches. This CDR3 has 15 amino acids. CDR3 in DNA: TGTGCCAGCAGTCCTCTAGCGGGAGGGGCCTACGAGCAGTACTTC. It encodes CASSPLAGGAYEQYF.

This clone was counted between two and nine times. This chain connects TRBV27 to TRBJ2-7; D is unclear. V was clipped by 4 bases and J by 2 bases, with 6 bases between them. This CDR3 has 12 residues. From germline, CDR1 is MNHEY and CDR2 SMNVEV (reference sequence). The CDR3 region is CASSSPPYEQYF. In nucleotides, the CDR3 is TGTGCCAGCAGTTCCCCTCCCTACGAGCAGTACTTC.

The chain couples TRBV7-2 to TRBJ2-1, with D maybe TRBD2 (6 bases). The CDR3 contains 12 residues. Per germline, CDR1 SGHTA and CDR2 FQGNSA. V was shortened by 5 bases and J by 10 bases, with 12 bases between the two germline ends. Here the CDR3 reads CASSPRGREQFF. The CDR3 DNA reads TGTGCCAGCAGCCCCCGGGGGAGAGAGCAGTTCTTC.

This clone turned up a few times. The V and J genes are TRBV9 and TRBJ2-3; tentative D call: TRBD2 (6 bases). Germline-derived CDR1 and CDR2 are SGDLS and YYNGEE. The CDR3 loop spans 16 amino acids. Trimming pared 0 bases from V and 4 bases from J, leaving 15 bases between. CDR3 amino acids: CASSVEGGIVADTQYF. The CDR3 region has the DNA TGTGCCAGCAGCGTAGAGGGCGGGATCGTTGCAGATACGCAGTATTTT.

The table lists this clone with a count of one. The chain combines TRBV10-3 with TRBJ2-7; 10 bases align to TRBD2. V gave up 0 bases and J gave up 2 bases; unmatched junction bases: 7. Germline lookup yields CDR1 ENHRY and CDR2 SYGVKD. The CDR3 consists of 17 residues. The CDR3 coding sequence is TGTGCCATCAGTGAGTCGGCTAGCGGGGGCGGTACCTACGAGCAGTACTTC. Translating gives CAISESASGGGTYEQYF.

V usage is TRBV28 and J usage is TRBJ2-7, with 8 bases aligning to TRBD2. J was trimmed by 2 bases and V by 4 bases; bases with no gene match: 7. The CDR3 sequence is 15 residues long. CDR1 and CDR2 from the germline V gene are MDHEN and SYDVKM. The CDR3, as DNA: TGTGCCAGCAGTTCCTATAGCGGGGCCACCTACGAGCAGTACTTC. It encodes CASSSYSGATYEQYF.

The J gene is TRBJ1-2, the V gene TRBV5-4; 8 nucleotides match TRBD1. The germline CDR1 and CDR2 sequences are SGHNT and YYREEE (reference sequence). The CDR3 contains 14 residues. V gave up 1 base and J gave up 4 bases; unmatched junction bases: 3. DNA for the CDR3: TGTGCCAGCAGCTTGAACAGGGGGGTCTATGGCTACACCTTC. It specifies CASSLNRGVYGYTF.

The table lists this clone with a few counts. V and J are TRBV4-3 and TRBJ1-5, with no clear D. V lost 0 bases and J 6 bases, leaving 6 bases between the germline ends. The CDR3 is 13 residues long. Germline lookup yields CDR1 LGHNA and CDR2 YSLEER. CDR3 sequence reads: CASSQDEGQPQHF. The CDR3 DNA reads TGCGCCAGCAGCCAAGATGAGGGTCAGCCCCAGCATTTT.

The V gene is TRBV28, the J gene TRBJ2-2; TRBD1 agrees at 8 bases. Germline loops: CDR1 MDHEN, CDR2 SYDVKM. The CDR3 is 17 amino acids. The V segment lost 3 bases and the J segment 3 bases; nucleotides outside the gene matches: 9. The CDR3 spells CASSFASGGRDTGELFF. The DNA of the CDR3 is TGTGCCAGCAGTTTCGCCTCAGGGGGCCGCGACACCGGGGAGCTGTTTTTT.

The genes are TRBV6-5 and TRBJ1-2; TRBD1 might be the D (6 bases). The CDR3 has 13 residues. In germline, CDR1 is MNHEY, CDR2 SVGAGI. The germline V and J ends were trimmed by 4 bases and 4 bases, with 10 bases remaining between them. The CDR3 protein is CASSSQGPYGYTF. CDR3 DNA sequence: TGTGCCAGCAGTTCACAGGGCCCCTATGGCTACACCTTC.

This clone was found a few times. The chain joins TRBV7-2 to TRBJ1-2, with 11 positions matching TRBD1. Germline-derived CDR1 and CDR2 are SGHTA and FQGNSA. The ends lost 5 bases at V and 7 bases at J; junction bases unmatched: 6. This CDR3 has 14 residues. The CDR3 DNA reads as TGTGCCAGCAGCAACCGGGACAGGGGGGGTGGCTACACCTTC. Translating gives CASSNRDRGGGYTF.

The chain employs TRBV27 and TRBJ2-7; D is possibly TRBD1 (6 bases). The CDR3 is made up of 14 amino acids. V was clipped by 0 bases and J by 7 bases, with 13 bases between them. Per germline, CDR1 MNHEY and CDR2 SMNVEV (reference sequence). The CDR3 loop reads CASSLSAGAREQYF. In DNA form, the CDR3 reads TGTGCCAGCAGTTTATCGGCAGGGGCCCGAGAGCAGTACTTC.

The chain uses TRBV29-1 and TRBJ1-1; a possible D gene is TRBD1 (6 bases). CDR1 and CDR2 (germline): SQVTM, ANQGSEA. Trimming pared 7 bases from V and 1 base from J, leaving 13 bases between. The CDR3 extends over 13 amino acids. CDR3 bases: TGCAGCGGTAGAGGGGGACAGAACACTGAAGCTTTCTTT. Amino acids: CSGRGGQNTEAFF.

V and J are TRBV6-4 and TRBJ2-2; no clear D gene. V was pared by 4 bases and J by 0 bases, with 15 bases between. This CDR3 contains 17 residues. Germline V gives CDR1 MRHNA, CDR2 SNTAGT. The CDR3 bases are TGTGCCAGCAGTGGTGCTAAGTGGGCCACGAACACCGGGGAGCTGTTTTTT. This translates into CASSGAKWATNTGELFF.